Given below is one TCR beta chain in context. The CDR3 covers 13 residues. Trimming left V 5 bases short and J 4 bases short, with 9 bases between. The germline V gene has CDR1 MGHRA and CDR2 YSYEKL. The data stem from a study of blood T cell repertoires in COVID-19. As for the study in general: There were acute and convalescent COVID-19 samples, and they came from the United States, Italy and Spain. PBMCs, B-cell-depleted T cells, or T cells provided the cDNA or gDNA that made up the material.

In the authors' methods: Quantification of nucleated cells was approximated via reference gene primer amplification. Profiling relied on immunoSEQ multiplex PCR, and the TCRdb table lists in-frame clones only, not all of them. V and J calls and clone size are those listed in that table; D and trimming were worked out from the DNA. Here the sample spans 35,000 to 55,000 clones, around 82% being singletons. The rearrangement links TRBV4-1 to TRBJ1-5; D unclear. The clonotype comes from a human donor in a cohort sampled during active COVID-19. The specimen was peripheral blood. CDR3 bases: TGCGCCAGCAGCGGTAGTTGGAATCAGCCCCAGCATTTT. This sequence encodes CASSGSWNQPQHF.